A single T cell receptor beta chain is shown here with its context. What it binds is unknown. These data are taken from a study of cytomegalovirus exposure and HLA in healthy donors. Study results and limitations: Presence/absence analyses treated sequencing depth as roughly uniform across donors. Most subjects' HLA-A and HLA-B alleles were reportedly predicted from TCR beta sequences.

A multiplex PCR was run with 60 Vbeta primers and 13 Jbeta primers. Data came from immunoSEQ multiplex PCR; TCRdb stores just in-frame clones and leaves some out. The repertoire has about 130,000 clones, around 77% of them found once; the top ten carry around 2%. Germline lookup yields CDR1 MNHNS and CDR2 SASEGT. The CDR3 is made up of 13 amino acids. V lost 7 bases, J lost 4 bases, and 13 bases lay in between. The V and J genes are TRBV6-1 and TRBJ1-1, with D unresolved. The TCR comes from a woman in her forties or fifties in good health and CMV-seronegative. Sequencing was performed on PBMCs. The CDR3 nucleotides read TGTGCCAGCACCCGGACTGGATCCACTGAAGCTTTCTTT. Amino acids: CASTRTGSTEAFF.